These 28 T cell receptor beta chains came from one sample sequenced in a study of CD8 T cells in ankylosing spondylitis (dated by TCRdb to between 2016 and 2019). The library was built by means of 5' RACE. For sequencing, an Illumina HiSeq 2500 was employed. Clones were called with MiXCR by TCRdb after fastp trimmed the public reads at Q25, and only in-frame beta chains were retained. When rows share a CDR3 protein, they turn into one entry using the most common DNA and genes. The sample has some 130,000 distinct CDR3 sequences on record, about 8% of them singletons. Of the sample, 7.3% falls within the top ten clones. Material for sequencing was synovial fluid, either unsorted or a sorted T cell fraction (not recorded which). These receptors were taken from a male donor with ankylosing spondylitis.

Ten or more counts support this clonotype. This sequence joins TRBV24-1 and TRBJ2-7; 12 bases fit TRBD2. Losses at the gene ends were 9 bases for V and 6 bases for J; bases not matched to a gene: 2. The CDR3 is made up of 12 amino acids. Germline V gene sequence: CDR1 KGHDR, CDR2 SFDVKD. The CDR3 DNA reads TGTGCCACCGGGGGACTAGCGGGCGAGCAGTACTTC. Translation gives CATGGLAGEQYF.

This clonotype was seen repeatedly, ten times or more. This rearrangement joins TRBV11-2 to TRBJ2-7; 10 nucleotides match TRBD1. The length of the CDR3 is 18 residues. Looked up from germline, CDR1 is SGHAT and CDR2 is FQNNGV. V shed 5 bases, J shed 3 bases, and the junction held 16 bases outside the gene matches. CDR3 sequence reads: CASSPRGTGDSHIYEQYF. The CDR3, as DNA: TGTGCCAGCAGCCCCCGGGGGACAGGGGACTCCCACATCTACGAGCAGTACTTC.

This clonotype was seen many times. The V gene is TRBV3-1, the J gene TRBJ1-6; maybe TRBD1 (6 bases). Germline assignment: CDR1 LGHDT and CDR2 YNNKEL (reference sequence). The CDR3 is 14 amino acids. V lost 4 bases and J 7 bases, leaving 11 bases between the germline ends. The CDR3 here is CASSPIDRNSPLHF. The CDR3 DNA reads TGTGCCAGCAGCCCGATCGACAGGAATTCACCCCTCCACTTT.

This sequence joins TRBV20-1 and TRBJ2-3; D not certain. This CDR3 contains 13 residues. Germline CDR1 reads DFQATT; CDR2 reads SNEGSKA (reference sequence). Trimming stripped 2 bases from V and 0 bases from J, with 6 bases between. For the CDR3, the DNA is TGCAGTGCTAGACTCTCAAGCACAGATACGCAGTATTTT. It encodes CSARLSSTDTQYF.

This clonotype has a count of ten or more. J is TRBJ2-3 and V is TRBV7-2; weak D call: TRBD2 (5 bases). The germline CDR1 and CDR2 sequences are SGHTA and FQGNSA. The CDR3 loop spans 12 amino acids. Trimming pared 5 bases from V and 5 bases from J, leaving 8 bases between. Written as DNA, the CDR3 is TGTGCCAGCAGCCGCCGGGGAGATACGCAGTATTTT. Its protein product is CASSRRGDTQYF. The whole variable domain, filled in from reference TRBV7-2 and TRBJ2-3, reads GAGVSQSPSNKVTEKGKDVELRCDPISGHTALYWYRQSLGQGLEFLIYFQGNSAPDKSGLPSDRFSAERTGGSVSTLTIQRTQQEDSAVYLCASSRRGDTQYFGPGTRLTVL.

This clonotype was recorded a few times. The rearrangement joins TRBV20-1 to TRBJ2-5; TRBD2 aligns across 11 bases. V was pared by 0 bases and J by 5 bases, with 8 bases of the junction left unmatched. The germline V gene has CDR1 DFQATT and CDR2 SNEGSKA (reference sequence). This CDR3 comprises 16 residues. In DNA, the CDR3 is TGCAGTGCTAGAGACCTTAGCGGGAGGGTTCGGGAGACCCAGTACTTC. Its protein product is CSARDLSGRVRETQYF.

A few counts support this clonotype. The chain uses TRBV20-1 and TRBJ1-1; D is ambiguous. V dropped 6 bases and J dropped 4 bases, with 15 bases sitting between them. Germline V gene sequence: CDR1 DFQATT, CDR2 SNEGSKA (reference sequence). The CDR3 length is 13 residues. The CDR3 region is CSAQRTRTTEAFF. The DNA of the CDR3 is TGCAGTGCCCAACGTACGAGGACCACTGAAGCTTTCTTT.

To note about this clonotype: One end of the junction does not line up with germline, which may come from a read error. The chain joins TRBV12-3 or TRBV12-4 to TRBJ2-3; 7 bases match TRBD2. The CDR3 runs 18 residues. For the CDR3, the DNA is TGTGCCTGCAGTTTACCGGCGGGAGCCCTAGTAGAAACAGATACGCAGTATTTT. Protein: CACSLPAGALVETDTQYF.

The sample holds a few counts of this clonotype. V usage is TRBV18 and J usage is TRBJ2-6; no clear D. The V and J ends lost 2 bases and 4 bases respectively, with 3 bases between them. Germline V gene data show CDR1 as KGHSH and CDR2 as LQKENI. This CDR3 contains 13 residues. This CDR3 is CASSPYGANVLTF. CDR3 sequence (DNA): TGTGCCAGCTCACCATACGGGGCCAACGTCCTGACTTTC.

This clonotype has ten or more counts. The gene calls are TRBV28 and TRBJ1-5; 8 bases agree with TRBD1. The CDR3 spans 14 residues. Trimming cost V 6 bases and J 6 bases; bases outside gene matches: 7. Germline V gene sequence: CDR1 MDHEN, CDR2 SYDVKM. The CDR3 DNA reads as TGTGCCAGCAGCCTCAGGGGGCGTTTTCAGCCCCAGCATTTT. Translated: CASSLRGRFQPQHF.

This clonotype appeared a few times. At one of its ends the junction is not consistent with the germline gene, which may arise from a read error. CDR3 DNA: TGTGCCAGCAGCTTTAACAGGGGGCTGAAGACTGAAGCTTTCTTT. It specifies CASSFNRGLKTEAFF. The chain carries TRBV7-9 and TRBJ1-1; 9 bases agree with TRBD1. CDR1 SEHNR and CDR2 FQNEAQ come from the germline V gene (reference sequence). The CDR3 has 15 residues. The whole variable domain, filled in from reference TRBV7-9 and TRBJ1-1, reads DTGVSQNPRHKITKRGQNVTFRCDPISEHNRLYWYRQTLGQGPEFLTYFQNEAQLEKSRLLSDRFSAERPKGSFSTLEIQRTEQGDSAMYLCASSFNRGLKTEAFFGQGTRLTVV.

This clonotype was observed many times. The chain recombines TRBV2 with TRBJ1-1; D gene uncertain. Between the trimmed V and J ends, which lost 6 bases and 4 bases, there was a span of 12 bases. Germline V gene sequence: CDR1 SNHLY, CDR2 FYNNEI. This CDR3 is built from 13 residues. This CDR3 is CASRAEAGTEAFF. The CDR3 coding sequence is TGTGCCAGCAGGGCCGAGGCCGGCACTGAAGCTTTCTTT.

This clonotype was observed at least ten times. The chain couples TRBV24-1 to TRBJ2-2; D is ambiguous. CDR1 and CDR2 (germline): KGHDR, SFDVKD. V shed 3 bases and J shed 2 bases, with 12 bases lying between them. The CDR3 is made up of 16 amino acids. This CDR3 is CATSDPGGGNTGELFF. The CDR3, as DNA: TGTGCCACCAGTGATCCCGGCGGCGGTAACACCGGGGAGCTGTTTTTT.

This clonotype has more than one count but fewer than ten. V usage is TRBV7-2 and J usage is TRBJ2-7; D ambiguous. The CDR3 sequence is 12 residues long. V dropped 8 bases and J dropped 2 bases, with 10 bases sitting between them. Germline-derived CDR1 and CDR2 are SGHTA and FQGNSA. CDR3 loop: CASGASPYEQYF. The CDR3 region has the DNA TGTGCCAGCGGTGCCAGCCCCTACGAGCAGTACTTC.

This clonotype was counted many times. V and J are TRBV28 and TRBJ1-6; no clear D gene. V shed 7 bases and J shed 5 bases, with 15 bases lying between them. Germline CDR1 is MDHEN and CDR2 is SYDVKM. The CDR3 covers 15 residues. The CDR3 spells CASNTHGRNNSPLHF. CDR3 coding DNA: TGTGCCAGCAACACCCACGGGCGGAATAATTCACCCCTCCACTTT.

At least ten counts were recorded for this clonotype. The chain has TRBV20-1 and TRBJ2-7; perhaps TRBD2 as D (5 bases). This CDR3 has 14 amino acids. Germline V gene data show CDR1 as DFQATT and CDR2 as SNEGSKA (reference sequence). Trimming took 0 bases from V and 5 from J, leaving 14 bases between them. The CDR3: CSARDRRGADEQYF. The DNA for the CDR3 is TGCAGTGCTAGAGATAGACGCGGAGCGGACGAGCAGTACTTC.

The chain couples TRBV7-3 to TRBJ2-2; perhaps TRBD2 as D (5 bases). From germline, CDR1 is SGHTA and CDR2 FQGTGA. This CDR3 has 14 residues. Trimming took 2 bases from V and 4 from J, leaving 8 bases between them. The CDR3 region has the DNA TGTGCCAGCAGCTTACCGGGATCCACCGGGGAGCTGTTTTTT. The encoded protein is CASSLPGSTGELFF.

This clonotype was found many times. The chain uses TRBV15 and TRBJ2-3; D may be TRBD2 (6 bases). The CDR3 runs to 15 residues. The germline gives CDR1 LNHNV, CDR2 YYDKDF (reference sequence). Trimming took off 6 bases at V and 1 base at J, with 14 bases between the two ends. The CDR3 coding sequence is TGTGCCACCAGTAGTTGGTCTAGCGGCACAGATACGCAGTATTTT. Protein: CATSSWSSGTDTQYF.

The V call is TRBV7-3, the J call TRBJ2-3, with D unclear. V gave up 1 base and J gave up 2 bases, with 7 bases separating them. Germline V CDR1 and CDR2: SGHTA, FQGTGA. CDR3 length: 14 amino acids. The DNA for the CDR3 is TGTGCCAGCAGCTTAAATGGATACACAGATACGCAGTATTTT. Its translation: CASSLNGYTDTQYF.

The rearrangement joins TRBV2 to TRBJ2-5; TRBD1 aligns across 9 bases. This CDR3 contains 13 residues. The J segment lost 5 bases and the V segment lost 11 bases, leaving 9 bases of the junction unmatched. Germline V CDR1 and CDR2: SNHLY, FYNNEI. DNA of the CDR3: TGTGCCGGCACACAGGGGGCGGGTGAGACCCAGTACTTC. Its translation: CAGTQGAGETQYF.

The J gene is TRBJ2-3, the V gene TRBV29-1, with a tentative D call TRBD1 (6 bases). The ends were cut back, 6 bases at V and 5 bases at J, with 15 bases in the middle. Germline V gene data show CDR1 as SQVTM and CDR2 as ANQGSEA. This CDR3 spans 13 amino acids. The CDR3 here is CSVDGQGRDTQYF. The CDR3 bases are TGCAGCGTGGATGGCCAGGGGAGAGATACGCAGTATTTT.

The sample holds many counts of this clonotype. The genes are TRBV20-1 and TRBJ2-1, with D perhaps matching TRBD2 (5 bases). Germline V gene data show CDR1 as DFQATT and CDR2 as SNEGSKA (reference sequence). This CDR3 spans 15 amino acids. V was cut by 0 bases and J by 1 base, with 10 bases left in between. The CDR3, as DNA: TGCAGTGCTAGAGATGTTAGGAGGTCCTACAATGAGCAGTTCTTC. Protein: CSARDVRRSYNEQFF.

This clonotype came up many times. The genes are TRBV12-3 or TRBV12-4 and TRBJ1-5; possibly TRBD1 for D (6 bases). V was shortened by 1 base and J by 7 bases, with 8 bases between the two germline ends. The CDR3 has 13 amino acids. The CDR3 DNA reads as TGTGCCAGCAGTTTAGAGGGGGACCAGCCCCAGCATTTT. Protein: CASSLEGDQPQHF.

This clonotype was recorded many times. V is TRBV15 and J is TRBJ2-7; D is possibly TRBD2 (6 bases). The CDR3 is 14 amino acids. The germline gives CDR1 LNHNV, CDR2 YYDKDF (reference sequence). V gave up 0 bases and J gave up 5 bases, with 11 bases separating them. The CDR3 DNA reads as TGTGCCACCAGCAGAGAGGGAGGCGTCCACGAGCAGTACTTC. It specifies CATSREGGVHEQYF.

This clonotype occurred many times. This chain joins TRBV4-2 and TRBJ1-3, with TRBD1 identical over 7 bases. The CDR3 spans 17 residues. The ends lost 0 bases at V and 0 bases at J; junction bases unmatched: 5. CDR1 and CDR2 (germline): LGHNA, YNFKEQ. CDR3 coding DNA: TGTGCCAGCAGCCAAGATGGAGGGACAGCCTCTGGAAACACCATATATTTT. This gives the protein CASSQDGGTASGNTIYF.

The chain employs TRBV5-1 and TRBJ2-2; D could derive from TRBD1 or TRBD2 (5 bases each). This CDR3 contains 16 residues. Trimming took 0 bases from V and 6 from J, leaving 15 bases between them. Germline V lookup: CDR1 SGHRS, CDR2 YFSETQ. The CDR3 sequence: CASSLDWGRGPGELFF. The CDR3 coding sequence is TGCGCCAGCAGCTTGGATTGGGGACGGGGCCCCGGGGAGCTGTTTTTT.

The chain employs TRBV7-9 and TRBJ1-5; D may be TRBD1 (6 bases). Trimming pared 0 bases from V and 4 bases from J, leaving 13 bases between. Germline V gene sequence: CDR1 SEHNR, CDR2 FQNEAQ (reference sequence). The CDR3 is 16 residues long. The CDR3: CASSLAFDRSNQPQHF. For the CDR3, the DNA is TGTGCCAGCAGCTTAGCGTTTGACAGGAGTAATCAGCCCCAGCATTTT.

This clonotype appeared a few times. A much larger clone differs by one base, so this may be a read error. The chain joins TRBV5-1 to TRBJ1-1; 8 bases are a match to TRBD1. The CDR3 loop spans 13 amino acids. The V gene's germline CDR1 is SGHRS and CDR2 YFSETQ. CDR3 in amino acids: CASSWTGNTEVFF. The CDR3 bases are TGCGCCAGCAGCTGGACAGGGAACACTGAAGTTTTCTTT.